These 5 T cell receptor beta chains were sequenced from one sample in a study of blood T cell repertoires in COVID-19. Sequencing used immunoSEQ multiplex PCR; TCRdb keeps in-frame clones, though not all of them. The sample consists of about 160,000 clones, around 90% of them appearing once. Sequences were obtained from peripheral blood. The source of these receptors is a man aged 55 to 69 with acute or convalescent COVID-19.

This clone was recorded only once. V is TRBV19 and J is TRBJ1-5; 7 nucleotides match TRBD1. The CDR3 is 16 amino acids. The ends lost 1 base at V and 6 bases at J; junction bases unmatched: 9. The germline V gene encodes CDR1 LNHDA and CDR2 SQIVND (reference sequence). CDR3 nucleotides: TGTGCCAGTAGTATAGTTCCAGGGGGAATCGCTCAGCCCCAGCATTTT. Protein product: CASSIVPGGIAQPQHF.

The chain links TRBV9 to TRBJ2-1, with a weak D call TRBD2 (5 bases). V was pared by 3 bases and J by 10 bases, with 20 bases between. Germline V gene data show CDR1 as SGDLS and CDR2 as YYNGEE. The CDR3 is 15 residues long. CDR3 sequence (DNA): TGTGCCAGCAGCGCGGGCCCCGTTCAGCGCGGGGAGCAGTTCTTC. It codes for CASSAGPVQRGEQFF.

This clone has only a few counts. V and J are TRBV9 and TRBJ1-1; possibly TRBD1 for D (5 bases). CDR3 length: 15 amino acids. Between the trimmed V and J ends, which lost 2 bases and 4 bases, there was a span of 15 bases. Germline V CDR1 and CDR2: SGDLS, YYNGEE. The CDR3 DNA reads TGTGCCAGCAGCGTGGGTCACACGGGGGGCACTGAAGCTTTCTTT. It translates to CASSVGHTGGTEAFF.

The chain is built from TRBV24-1 and TRBJ1-5; D is uncertain. Germline values: CDR1 KGHDR, CDR2 SFDVKD. The CDR3 is 12 amino acids. Trimming shortened V by 2 bases and J by 4 bases, and 2 bases separated the two germline ends. The CDR3 protein is CATSDSNQPQHF. DNA for the CDR3: TGTGCCACCAGTGATTCTAATCAGCCCCAGCATTTT.

This clone was observed a single time. The chain has TRBV2 and TRBJ2-3; D perhaps matches TRBD2 (6 bases). The V end lost 7 bases, the J end lost 6 bases, and 26 bases lay between the germline ends. Germline V gene data show CDR1 as SNHLY and CDR2 as FYNNEI. This CDR3 region has 17 residues. CDR3 nucleotide sequence: TGTGCCAGCAAAAGGCGGGGTAGCCAACCGCTCTCGGATACGCAGTATTTT. Residues: CASKRRGSQPLSDTQYF. The variable domain in full, completed from reference TRBV2 and TRBJ2-3, reads EPEVTQTPSHQVTQMGQEVILRCVPISNHLYFYWYRQILGQKVEFLVSFYNNEISEKSEIFDDQFSVERPDGSNFTLKIRSTKLEDSAMYFCASKRRGSQPLSDTQYFGPGTRLTVL.